This record looks at one T cell receptor beta chain sequence and its context. This clonotype is classified as medium-sized (0.01 to 0.1%). Its antigen is not yet known. Base qualities are not provided; no much larger clone lies one nucleotide away. Genomic DNA served as template for TCR beta VDJ combination and CDR3 sequence profiling. An Illumina HiSeq 2000 was used for TCR repertoire sequencing. In the paper's pipeline: TRBV/TRBJ rearrangement plots, CDR3 size and DJ length profiles, and Simpson's diversity index were used to evaluate the repertoires. Whichever DNA sequence was most abundant in the deep sequencing data was defined as the immunodominant clone. CDR3 amino acid sequences were checked for sharing between subjects and were compared against published repertoires and the VDJdb database. The public reads were reanalyzed by TCRdb: fastp trimming at Q25, MiXCR alignment, in-frame beta chains only. Identical CDR3 protein sequences are pooled into one entry, listed with their most common genes and DNA. TCRdb, rather than the study authors, made the V and J calls. The sample table lists 200,000 to 250,000 distinct CDR3 sequences, 61% of them with a count of one. The top ten clones comprise around 32% of the sample.

The data originate from a study of CD8+CD57+ T cells in acquired aplastic anemia (dated by TCRdb to about 2018). Turning to the overall study: A mean of around 3.2 ug of DNA, ranging from roughly 0.17 to 30 ug, was extracted from sorted CD4+ and CD8+ cells. Healthy donor samples averaged roughly 9.9 million reads for CD4+ and about 11 million for CD8+ cells. Findings and caveats that apply to the study as a whole: Roughly 30 CD8+ CDR3 sequences were found to be shared between patients and controls, but these sequences appeared to be highly expressed in patients and within the immunodominant clones of the patients. CD8+ Simpson's diversity did not differ significantly between patients and healthy controls (P=0.060).

Sequences SEHNR (CDR1) and FQNEAQ (CDR2) are obtained from the germline V gene (reference sequence). From V the trimming removes 9 bases and from J it removes 3 bases, while the gene matches leave 2 bases of the junction unaccounted for. Reading from cysteine to phenylalanine, the CDR3 counts 12 amino acids. Here the CDR3 DNA is all that survives: 36 bases in frame from base 1. In the study, sorted CD4+ and CD8+ blood T cells from patients with severe aplastic anemia and from healthy subjects underwent deep sequencing of TCR repertoires. Ficoll-Paque density gradient centrifugation was used to isolate peripheral blood mononuclear cells. Before DNA extraction, CD4+ and CD8+ T cells were sorted with FACS or magnetic beads.

The chain is made from TRBV7-9 and TRBJ2-7; 10 junctional bases match TRBD1. Specimen: sorted CD4+, CD8+, or CD8+CD57+ T cells (not recorded which) from PBMCs. The sequence derives from a human donor in good health. The CDR3 amino acid sequence is: CASWDRGYEQYF. The base sequence is TGTGCCAGTTGGGACAGGGGCTACGAGCAGTACTTC. With the rest looked up from the reference TRBV7-9 and TRBJ2-7 genes rather than sequenced, the full variable domain is DTGVSQNPRHKITKRGQNVTFRCDPISEHNRLYWYRQTLGQGPEFLTYFQNEAQLEKSRLLSDRFSAERPKGSFSTLEIQRTEQGDSAMYLCASWDRGYEQYFGPGTRLTVT.